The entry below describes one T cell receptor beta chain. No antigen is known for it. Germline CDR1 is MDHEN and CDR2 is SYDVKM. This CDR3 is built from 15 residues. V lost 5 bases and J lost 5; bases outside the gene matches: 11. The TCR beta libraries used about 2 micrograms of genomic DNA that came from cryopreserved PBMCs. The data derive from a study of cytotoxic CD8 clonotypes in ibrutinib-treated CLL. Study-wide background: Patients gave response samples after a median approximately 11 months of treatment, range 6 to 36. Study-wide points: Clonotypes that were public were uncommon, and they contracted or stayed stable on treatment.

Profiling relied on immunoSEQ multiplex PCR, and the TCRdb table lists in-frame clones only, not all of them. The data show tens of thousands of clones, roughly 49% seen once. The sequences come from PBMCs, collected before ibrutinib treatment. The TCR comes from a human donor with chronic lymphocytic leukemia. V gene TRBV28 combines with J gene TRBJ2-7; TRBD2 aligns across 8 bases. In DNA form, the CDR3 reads TGTGCCAGCAGTGCTTACGGGGGGGCTGTTGACGAGCAGTACTTC. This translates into CASSAYGGAVDEQYF.